Listed below are T cell receptor beta chains from one sample, sequenced in a study of T cells in Graves' hyperthyroidism and ophthalmopathy. TCRdb reprocessed the multiplex PCR reads via MiXCR and lists one record per CDR3 protein. This table has nearly 600,000 distinct CDR3 sequences, about 15% appearing once. The sample taken for sequencing was blood. All receptors derive from a woman aged 25 to 39 with Graves' hyperthyroidism that later progressed to Graves' ophthalmopathy. The CDR3 runs from the conserved cysteine through the conserved F or W.

J gene,V gene,CDR3 protein
TRBJ1-4,TRBV11-2,CASSLGQLGEKLFF
TRBJ2-7,TRBV20-1,CSAREQGNEQYF
TRBJ1-1,TRBV29-1,CSVGEGEGAFF
TRBJ2-2,TRBV19,CASSIDLGATGELFF
TRBJ1-2,TRBV12-5,CASGQTGTGSGYTF
TRBJ2-3,TRBV9,CASSVTPLGPDTQYF
TRBJ1-2,TRBV29-1,CSGGDRGSGYTF
TRBJ2-1,TRBV29-1,CSVFGPLQSDNEQFF
TRBJ2-1,TRBV9,CASSVVAGNEQFF
TRBJ1-1,TRBV30,CAWNAGVGNTEAFF
TRBJ2-7,TRBV24-1,CATSEADSAPYEQYF
TRBJ2-6,TRBV11-3,CASSFGLAGGPGANVLTF
TRBJ2-7,TRBV2,CASSGDRQGEQYF
TRBJ1-1,TRBV15,CATSRTGVGTEAFF
TRBJ1-6,TRBV11-2,CASSPRTVSSYNSPLHF
TRBJ1-2,TRBV5-1,CASSSGTEGYGYTF
TRBJ2-7,TRBV6-1,CASSMRNEQYF
TRBJ2-6,TRBV27,CASSPRAGGLSGANVLTF
TRBJ2-3,TRBV30,CAWSLPPETDTQYF
TRBJ1-2,TRBV7-3,CASSTGVGYTF
TRBJ1-5,TRBV27,CASSLSGDRVNQPQHF
TRBJ1-1,TRBV7-2,CASSLGQGMAEAFF
TRBJ2-1,TRBV7-2,CASSQDRDNEQFF
TRBJ2-2,TRBV4-1,CASSQSPGAENTGELFF
TRBJ2-7,TRBV27,CASSSGGYNEQYF
TRBJ1-2,TRBV6-2/TRBV6-3,CASIGGGLYGYTF
TRBJ1-5,TRBV7-9,CASSLGGAGPYSNQPQHF
TRBJ2-2,TRBV12-3/TRBV12-4,CASSSLDSTGELFF
TRBJ2-5,TRBV3-1,CASSQADFGVETQYF
TRBJ1-5,TRBV27,CASAPGQGGQPQHF
TRBJ1-2,TRBV10-3,CAISEALNYGYTF
TRBJ1-5,TRBV6-2/TRBV6-3,CASSFGQGANQPQHF
TRBJ1-2,TRBV28,CASSFGQGTYGYTF
TRBJ1-6,TRBV9,CASSVGWAAYNSPLHF
TRBJ2-1,TRBV6-1,CASPSPSKAGVNNEQFF
TRBJ2-3,TRBV19,CASRVSGMTDTQYF
TRBJ1-1,TRBV28,CASPDRTNTEAFF
TRBJ2-5,TRBV4-2,CASSGGTSGLGETQYF
TRBJ1-1,TRBV6-1,CASSTGASTEAFF
TRBJ1-1,TRBV5-1,CASSSVPSGMNTEAFF
TRBJ2-1,TRBV2,CASSEGTSGLFNEQFF
TRBJ2-5,TRBV2,CAARSAATLVDQYF
TRBJ2-1,TRBV11-3,CASSLVSGVPYNEQFF
TRBJ2-5,TRBV4-2,CASSQGWGSETQYF
TRBJ1-2,TRBV6-1,CASSWGAKGTYGYTF
TRBJ2-3,TRBV27,CASSLQRADTQYF
TRBJ1-5,TRBV7-2,CASRSGTNQPQHF
TRBJ1-2,TRBV19,CASSIKETGGHYGYTF